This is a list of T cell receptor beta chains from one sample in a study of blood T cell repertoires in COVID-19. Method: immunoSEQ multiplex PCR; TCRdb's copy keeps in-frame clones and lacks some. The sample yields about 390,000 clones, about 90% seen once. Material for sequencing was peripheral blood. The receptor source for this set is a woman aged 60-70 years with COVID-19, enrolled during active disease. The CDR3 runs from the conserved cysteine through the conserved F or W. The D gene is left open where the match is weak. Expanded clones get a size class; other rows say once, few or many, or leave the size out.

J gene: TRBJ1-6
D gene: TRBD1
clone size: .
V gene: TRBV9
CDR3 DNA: TGTGCCAGCAGCGTCGAGGGGACAGCAACAAATTCACCCCTCCACTTT
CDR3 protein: CASSVEGTATNSPLHF

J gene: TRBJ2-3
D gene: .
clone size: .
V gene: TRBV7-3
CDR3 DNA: TGTGCCAGCAGCTTTGGACTACCTACCGCTAATACGCAGTATTTT
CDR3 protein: CASSFGLPTANTQYF

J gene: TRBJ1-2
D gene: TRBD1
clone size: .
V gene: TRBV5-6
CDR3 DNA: TGTGCCAGCAGCTTGGCCGGGACAGGGGGAAGGGGCTACACCTTC
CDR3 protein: CASSLAGTGGRGYTF

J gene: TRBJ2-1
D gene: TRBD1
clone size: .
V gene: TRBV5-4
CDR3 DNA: TGTGCCAGCAGCTTGTTGACCGGGACAGCATACAATGAGCAGTTCTTC
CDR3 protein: CASSLLTGTAYNEQFF

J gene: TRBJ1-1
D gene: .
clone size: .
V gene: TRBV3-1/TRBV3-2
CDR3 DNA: TGTGCCAGCAGCCGACAGACCATGAACACTGAAGCTTTCTTT
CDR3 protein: CASSRQTMNTEAFF

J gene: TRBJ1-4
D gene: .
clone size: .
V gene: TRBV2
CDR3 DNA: TGTGCCAGCAGTGAGAGGGAGACTAATGAAAAACTGTTTTTT
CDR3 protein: CASSERETNEKLFF

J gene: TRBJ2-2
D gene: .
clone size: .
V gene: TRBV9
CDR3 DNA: TGTGCCAGCAGCGCACGCTCGGGGGTGAACACCGGGGAGCTGTTTTTT
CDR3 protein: CASSARSGVNTGELFF

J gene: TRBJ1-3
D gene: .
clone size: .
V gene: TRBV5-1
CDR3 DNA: TGCGCCAGCAGCTTGGATGGTAGCTCTGGAAACACCATATATTTT
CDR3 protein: CASSLDGSSGNTIYF

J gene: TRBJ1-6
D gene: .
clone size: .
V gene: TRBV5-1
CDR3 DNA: TGCGCCAGCAGCTTACAGGGCTATAATTCACCCCTCCACTTT
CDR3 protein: CASSLQGYNSPLHF

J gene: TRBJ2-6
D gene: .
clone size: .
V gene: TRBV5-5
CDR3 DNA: TGTGCCAGCAGCTTGGCGAGCGGGCACTCTGGGGCCAACGTCCTGACTTTC
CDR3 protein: CASSLASGHSGANVLTF

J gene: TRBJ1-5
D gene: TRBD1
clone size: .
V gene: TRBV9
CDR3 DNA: TGTGCCAGCAGCGCCTCCGGGACAGTACATCAGCCCCAGCATTTT
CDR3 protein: CASSASGTVHQPQHF

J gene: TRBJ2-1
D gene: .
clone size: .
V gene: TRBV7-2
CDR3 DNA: TGTGCCAGCACCTATCAAGAGAGCTCCTACAATGAGCAGTTCTTC
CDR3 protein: CASTYQESSYNEQFF

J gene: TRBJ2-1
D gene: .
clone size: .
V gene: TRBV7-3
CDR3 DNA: TGTGCCAGCAGCTCCGGCCGGGGGTCCTACAATGAGCAGTTCTTC
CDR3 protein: CASSSGRGSYNEQFF

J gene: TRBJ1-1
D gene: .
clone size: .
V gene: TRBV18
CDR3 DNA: TGTGCCAGCTCACCACCAGGAGCCGTCACTGAAGCTTTCTTT
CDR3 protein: CASSPPGAVTEAFF

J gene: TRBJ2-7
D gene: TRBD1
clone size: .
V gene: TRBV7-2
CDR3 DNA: TGTGCCAGCAGCCCCCGGACAGGGGACTACGAGCAGTACTTC
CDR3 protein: CASSPRTGDYEQYF

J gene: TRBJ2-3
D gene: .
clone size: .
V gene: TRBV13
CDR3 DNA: TGTGCCAGCACCCTCGGGGGCACAGATACGCAGTATTTT
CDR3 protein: CASTLGGTDTQYF

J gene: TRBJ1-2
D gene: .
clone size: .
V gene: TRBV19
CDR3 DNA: TGTGCCACCACCGAGGATCAGGGCTACACCTTC
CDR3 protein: CATTEDQGYTF

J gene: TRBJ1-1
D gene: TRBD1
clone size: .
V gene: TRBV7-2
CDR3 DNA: TGTGCCAGCAGCTCGCAGGGGGCGCGGGTGAACACTGAAGCTTTCTTT
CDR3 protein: CASSSQGARVNTEAFF

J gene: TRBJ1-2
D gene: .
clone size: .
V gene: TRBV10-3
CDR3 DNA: TGTGCCATCAGTTACAGGGATGGCTACACCTTC
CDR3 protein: CAISYRDGYTF

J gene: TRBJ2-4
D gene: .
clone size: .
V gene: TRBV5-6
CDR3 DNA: TGTGCCAGCAGCCCCCCGGAGGGATCAAACATTCAGTACTTC
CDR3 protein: CASSPPEGSNIQYF

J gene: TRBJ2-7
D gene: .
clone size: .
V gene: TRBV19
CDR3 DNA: TGTGCCAGTAGTATAGATCCTGCGCGCGAGCAGTACTTC
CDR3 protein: CASSIDPAREQYF

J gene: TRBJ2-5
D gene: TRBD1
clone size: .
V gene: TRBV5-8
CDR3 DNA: TGTGCCAGCAGCTCGGACAGGGGGCTTACGGGTGAGACCCAGTACTTC
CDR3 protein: CASSSDRGLTGETQYF

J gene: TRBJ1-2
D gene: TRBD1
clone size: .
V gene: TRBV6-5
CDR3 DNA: TGTGCCAGCAGTTACGGACAGGGACGGGGCTACACCTTC
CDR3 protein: CASSYGQGRGYTF

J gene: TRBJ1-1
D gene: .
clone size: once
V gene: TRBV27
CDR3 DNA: TGTGCCAGCAGTAGGGGCACTGAAGCTTTCTTT
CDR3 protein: CASSRGTEAFF

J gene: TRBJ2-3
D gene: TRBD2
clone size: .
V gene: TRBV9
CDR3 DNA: TGTGCCAGCAGCGTAGCAGCGGGGGGGGCAGATACGCAGTATTTT
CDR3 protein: CASSVAAGGADTQYF

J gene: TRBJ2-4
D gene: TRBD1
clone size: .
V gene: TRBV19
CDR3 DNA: TGTGCCAGTAGCGACAGGGCTAAAAACATTCAGTACTTC
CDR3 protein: CASSDRAKNIQYF

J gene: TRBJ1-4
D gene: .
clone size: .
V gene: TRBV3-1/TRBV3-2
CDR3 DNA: TGTGCCAGCAGCCAGTATCGGCGGACTAATGAAAAACTGTTTTTT
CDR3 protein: CASSQYRRTNEKLFF

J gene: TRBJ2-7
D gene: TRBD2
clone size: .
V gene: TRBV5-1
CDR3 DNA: TGCGCCAGCAGCTCAATAGCGGGGACCACTGGGGAGCAGTACTTC
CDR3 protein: CASSSIAGTTGEQYF

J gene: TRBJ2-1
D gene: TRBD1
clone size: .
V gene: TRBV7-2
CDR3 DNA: TGTGCCAGCAGCCCTAGACAGGGGCTACAATCTTACAATGAGCAGTTCTTC
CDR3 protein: CASSPRQGLQSYNEQFF

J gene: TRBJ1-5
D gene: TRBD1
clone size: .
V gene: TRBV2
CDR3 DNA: TGTGCCAGCAGTCAGGACAGGGTGGGTCAGCCCCAGCATTTT
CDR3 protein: CASSQDRVGQPQHF

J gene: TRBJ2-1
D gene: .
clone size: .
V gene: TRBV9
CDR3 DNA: TGTGCCAGCAGCCCGGTTTTAGGGGTCTACAATGAGCAGTTCTTC
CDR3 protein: CASSPVLGVYNEQFF

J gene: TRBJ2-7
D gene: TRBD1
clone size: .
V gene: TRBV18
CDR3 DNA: TGTGCCAGCTCGGACAGACAGGGACCCTACGAGCAGTACTTC
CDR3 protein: CASSDRQGPYEQYF

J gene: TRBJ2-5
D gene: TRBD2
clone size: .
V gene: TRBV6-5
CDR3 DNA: TGTGCCAGCAGAAGACTAGCGAAGTCAAGAGAGACCCAGTACTTC
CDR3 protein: CASRRLAKSRETQYF

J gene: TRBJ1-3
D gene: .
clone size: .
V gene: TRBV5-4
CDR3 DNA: TGTGCCAGCAGCTTGATGGGGGAGGTCTCTGGAAACACCATATATTTT
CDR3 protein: CASSLMGEVSGNTIYF

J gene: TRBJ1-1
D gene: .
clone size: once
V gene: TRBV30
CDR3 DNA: TGTGCCCTGCGCCGGGCAGGGCGCACTGAAGCTTTCTTT
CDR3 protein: CALRRAGRTEAFF

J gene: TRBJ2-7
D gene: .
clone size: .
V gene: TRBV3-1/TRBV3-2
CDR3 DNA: TGTGCCAGCAGCCAAGCTCCACAGGGATACGAGCAGTACTTC
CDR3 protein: CASSQAPQGYEQYF

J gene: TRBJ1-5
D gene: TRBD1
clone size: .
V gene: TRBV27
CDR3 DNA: TGTGCCAGCGCCGCCCCCGGGACAGGGGGGTCCCAGCATTTT
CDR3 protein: CASAAPGTGGSQHF

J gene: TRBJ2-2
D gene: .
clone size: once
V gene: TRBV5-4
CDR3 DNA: TGTGCCAGCAGCTCGGAGACTACCGGGGAGCTGTTTTTT
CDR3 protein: CASSSETTGELFF

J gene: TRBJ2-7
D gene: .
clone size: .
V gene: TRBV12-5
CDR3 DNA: TGTGCTAGTGGCCGGGACTTCTACGAGCAGTACTTC
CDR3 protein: CASGRDFYEQYF

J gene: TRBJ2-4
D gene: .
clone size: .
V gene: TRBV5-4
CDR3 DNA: TGTGCCAGCAGCTATGGACAGCAACTAGCCAAAAACATTCAGTACTTC
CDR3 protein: CASSYGQQLAKNIQYF

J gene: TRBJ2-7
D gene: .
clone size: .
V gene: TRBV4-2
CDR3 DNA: TGTGCCAGCAGCCCCGGACAGGGAGGGGGCGAGCAGTACTTC
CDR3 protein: CASSPGQGGGEQYF

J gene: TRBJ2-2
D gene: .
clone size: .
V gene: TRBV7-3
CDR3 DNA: TGTGCCAGCAGCTCCAAAAACACCGGGGAGCTGTTTTTT
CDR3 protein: CASSSKNTGELFF

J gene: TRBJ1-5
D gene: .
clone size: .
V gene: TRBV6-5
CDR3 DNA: TGTGCCAGCAGCGACAGACTCAATCAGCCCCAGCATTTT
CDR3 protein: CASSDRLNQPQHF

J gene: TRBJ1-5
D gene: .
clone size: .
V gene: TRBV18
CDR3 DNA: TGTGCCAGCTCAAGCGGACGGAGCAATCAGCCCCAGCATTTT
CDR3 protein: CASSSGRSNQPQHF

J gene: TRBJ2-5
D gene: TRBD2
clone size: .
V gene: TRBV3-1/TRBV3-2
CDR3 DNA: TGTGCCAGCAGCTTGACTAGCGGGGGGGCTGGGACCCAGTACTTC
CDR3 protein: CASSLTSGGAGTQYF

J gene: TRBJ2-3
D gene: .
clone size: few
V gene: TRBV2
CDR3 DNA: TGTGCCACCATTGGCCCAAACACAGATACGCAGTATTTT
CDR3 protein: CATIGPNTDTQYF

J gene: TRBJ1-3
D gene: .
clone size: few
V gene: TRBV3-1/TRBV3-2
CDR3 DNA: TGTGCCAGCAGCCAAGGCAGGGGCACTGGAAACACCATATATTTT
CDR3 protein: CASSQGRGTGNTIYF

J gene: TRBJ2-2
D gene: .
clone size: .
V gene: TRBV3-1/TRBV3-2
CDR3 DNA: TGTGCCAGCAGCCTTCACGGGAACACCGGGGAGCTGTTTTTT
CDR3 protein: CASSLHGNTGELFF

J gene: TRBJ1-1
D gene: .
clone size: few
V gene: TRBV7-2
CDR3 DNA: TGTGCCAGCAGCTTCCAGGCCTTGAACACTGAAGCTTTCTTT
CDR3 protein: CASSFQALNTEAFF

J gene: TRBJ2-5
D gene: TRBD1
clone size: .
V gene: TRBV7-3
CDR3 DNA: TGTGCCAGCAGCTTACAGGGGGCGAGAGAGACCCAGTACTTC
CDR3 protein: CASSLQGARETQYF

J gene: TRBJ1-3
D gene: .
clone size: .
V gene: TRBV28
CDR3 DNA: TGTGCCAGCAGTGACCACACCGGACATGGAAACACCATATATTTT
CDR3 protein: CASSDHTGHGNTIYF

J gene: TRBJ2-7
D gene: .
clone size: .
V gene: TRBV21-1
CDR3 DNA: TGTGCCAGCAGATGGTCCCCTGAGACTAGCGGGACCTACGAGCAGTACTTC
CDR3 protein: CASRWSPETSGTYEQYF

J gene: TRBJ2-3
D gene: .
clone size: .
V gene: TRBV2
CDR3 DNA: TGTGCCAGCAGAGAGGGTTCTAGCACAGATACGCAGTATTTT
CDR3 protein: CASREGSSTDTQYF

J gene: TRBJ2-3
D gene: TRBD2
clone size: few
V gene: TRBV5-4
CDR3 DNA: TGTGCCAGCAGCTTTGGGCGGGGGGGCACAGATACGCAGTATTTT
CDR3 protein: CASSFGRGGTDTQYF

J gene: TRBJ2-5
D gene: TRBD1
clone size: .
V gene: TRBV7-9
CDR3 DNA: TGTGCCAGCAGCTTACTAGGGACAGGCACCCAAGAGACCCAGTACTTC
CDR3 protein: CASSLLGTGTQETQYF

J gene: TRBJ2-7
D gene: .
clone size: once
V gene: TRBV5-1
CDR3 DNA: TGCGCCAGCAGCCACGGGACAATCCGCTCCTACGAGCAGTACTTC
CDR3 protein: CASSHGTIRSYEQYF

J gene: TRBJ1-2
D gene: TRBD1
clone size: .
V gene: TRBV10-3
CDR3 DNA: TGTGCCATCAGTGAATGGACAGGGGACTATGGCTACACCTTC
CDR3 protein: CAISEWTGDYGYTF

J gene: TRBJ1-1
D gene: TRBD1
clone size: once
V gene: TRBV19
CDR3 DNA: TGTGCCAGTAGTGCCACGGGACAGTATTACACTGAAGCTTTCTTT
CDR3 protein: CASSATGQYYTEAFF

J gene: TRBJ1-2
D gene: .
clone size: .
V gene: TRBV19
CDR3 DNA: TGTGCCAGTAGTATTCAGGGATCCTTCTATGGCTACACCTTC
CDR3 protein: CASSIQGSFYGYTF

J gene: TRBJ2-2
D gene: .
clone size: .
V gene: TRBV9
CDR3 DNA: TGTGCCAGCAGCGTAGTGTACGGCACCGGGGAGCTGTTTTTT
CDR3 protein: CASSVVYGTGELFF